Listed here are 3 T cell receptor beta chains from one sample, sequenced in a study of blood T cell repertoires in COVID-19. Clones were read by immunoSEQ multiplex PCR, and TCRdb kept only the in-frame ones, dropping some. The sample carries 250,000 to 300,000 clones, around 81% recorded once. Sequences were obtained from peripheral blood. These receptors were obtained from a woman aged 60-75 years with active or convalescent COVID-19.

This clone was observed a handful of times. This sequence joins TRBV7-9 and TRBJ2-1; unclear D gene. CDR1 is SEHNR and CDR2 is FQNEAQ in the germline V gene (reference sequence). V lost 3 bases, J lost 7 bases, and 4 bases lay in between. The CDR3 totals 11 residues. The CDR3 coding sequence is TGTGCCAGCAGCTTTACTAATGAGCAGTTCTTC. Amino acid sequence: CASSFTNEQFF.

The chain combines TRBV7-8 with TRBJ2-3; TRBD2 matches at 11 bases. CDR1 and CDR2 (germline): SGHVS, FQNEAQ. The CDR3 has 18 residues. The ends lost 4 bases at V and 2 bases at J; junction bases unmatched: 11. The CDR3 DNA follows: TGTGCCAGCAGCTATAGCGGGGGGGAAGGATCGGACACAGATACGCAGTATTTT. Protein product: CASSYSGGEGSDTDTQYF.

This chain connects TRBV25-1 to TRBJ1-2; perhaps TRBD1 as D (5 bases). The ends were cut back, 6 bases at V and 2 bases at J, with 16 bases in the middle. The CDR3 sequence is 15 residues long. Germline V gene lookup returns CDR1 MGHDK and CDR2 SYGVNS. The CDR3 DNA sequence: TGTGCCAGCAGGGGACCGAGGGAGGGGAACTATGGCTACACCTTC. Protein product: CASRGPREGNYGYTF.